Listed below are T cell receptor beta chains from one sample, sequenced in a study of vaccination effects on CD4 cells after COVID-19. TCRdb's copy holds only in-frame clones and misses some; the assay was immunoSEQ multiplex PCR. Among about 54,000 clones, roughly 80% were seen once, and the ten largest hold about 2.4%. Antigens of these TCRs are unknown. The input for sequencing was CD4+ T cells from PBMCs cultured with HCoV-229E spike peptides, taken before COVID-19 vaccination. These receptors were taken from a human donor who received a COVID-19 vaccine. Each CDR3 is given with its conserved first and last residue. D genes are given only for firm matches. Clone size appears in some rows only: once, few, many, or a class for an expanded clone.

J: TRBJ2-6; size: -; V: TRBV6-5; D: -; DNA: TGTGCCAGCAGTTACTCGCGGGGGGCCAACGTCCTGACTTTC; CDR3: CASSYSRGANVLTF
J: TRBJ2-1; size: -; V: TRBV15; D: -; DNA: TGTGCCACCAGCCGCGACAGAATCAACAATGAGCAGTTCTTC; CDR3: CATSRDRINNEQFF
J: TRBJ1-2; size: -; V: TRBV11-2; D: -; DNA: TGTGCCAGCAGCTTAGGCTACTATGGCTACACCTTC; CDR3: CASSLGYYGYTF
J: TRBJ2-2; size: -; V: TRBV18; D: -; DNA: TGTGCCAGCTCACCACAGCCGGGCCGAAACACCGGGGAGCTGTTTTTT; CDR3: CASSPQPGRNTGELFF
J: TRBJ1-4; size: -; V: TRBV4-1; D: -; DNA: TGCGCCAGCAGCCTAAGACGGGGCAGCGAGAATGAAAAACTGTTTTTT; CDR3: CASSLRRGSENEKLFF
J: TRBJ2-3; size: -; V: TRBV7-9; D: -; DNA: TGTGCCAGCAGCTCTGTTAGGGGCTTGACAGATACGCAGTATTTT; CDR3: CASSSVRGLTDTQYF
J: TRBJ2-3; size: -; V: TRBV24-1; D: TRBD2; DNA: TGTGCCACCAGTGAAGGCGGGGGGCCCACAGATACGCAGTATTTT; CDR3: CATSEGGGPTDTQYF
J: TRBJ1-1; size: -; V: TRBV25-1; D: -; DNA: TGTGCCAGCAGGGGCGGTCGGGTTGTTTTCTTT; CDR3: CASRGGRVVFF
J: TRBJ1-1; size: once; V: TRBV5-6; D: TRBD1; DNA: TGTGCCAGCAGCACCGGCCTGGGACAGGGGGTCTACACTGAAGCTTTCTTT; CDR3: CASSTGLGQGVYTEAFF
J: TRBJ1-4; size: -; V: TRBV18; D: -; DNA: TGTGCCAGCTCACGAGCCCTTGAGCTCAATGAAAAACTGTTTTTT; CDR3: CASSRALELNEKLFF
J: TRBJ1-5; size: -; V: TRBV19; D: -; DNA: TGTGCCAGTAGTCACCCTCGTAGCCCCAATCAGCCCCAGCATTTT; CDR3: CASSHPRSPNQPQHF
J: TRBJ2-1; size: -; V: TRBV14; D: -; DNA: TGTGCCAGCAGCCCCTCCAGGGGGGCCTTATCCTCCTACAATGAGCAGTTCTTC; CDR3: CASSPSRGALSSYNEQFF
J: TRBJ2-3; size: -; V: TRBV18; D: -; DNA: TGTGCCAGCTCACCACGGAACACAGATACGCAGTATTTT; CDR3: CASSPRNTDTQYF
J: TRBJ2-4; size: -; V: TRBV24-1; D: TRBD1; DNA: TGTGCCACCAGTGACCGGGACAGCACCAAAAACATTCAGTACTTC; CDR3: CATSDRDSTKNIQYF
J: TRBJ2-5; size: -; V: TRBV18; D: TRBD1; DNA: TGTGCCAGCTCAATGGGGACAGAAGAGACCCAGTACTTC; CDR3: CASSMGTEETQYF
J: TRBJ2-5; size: -; V: TRBV9; D: -; DNA: TGTGCCAGCAGCGTAGCGGGACAAGTAGAGACCCAGTACTTC; CDR3: CASSVAGQVETQYF
J: TRBJ1-6; size: few; V: TRBV18; D: TRBD1; DNA: TGTGCCAGCTCACCAGGACAGGCATCCAATTCACCCCTCCACTTT; CDR3: CASSPGQASNSPLHF
J: TRBJ1-5; size: -; V: TRBV30; D: TRBD1; DNA: TGTGCCTGGAGTGTATCTGTAGGGGGCCCTTATAGCAATCAGCCCCAGCATTTT; CDR3: CAWSVSVGGPYSNQPQHF
J: TRBJ2-4; size: -; V: TRBV7-8; D: -; DNA: TGTGCCAGCAGCGGCGGGACAGCGTTAGCCAAAAACATTCAGTACTTC; CDR3: CASSGGTALAKNIQYF
J: TRBJ1-6; size: -; V: TRBV5-1; D: TRBD1; DNA: TGCGCCAGCAGCTTGGTAGGGGACAGGAATTCACCCCTCCACTTT; CDR3: CASSLVGDRNSPLHF
J: TRBJ2-2; size: once; V: TRBV27; D: -; DNA: TGTGCCAGCAGAAAACCAGGGAAAAGAACCGGGGAGCTGTTTTTT; CDR3: CASRKPGKRTGELFF
J: TRBJ2-1; size: -; V: TRBV7-2; D: TRBD2; DNA: TGTGCCAGCAGCTTAGGCCGGGGGGGCTACAATGAGCAGTTCTTC; CDR3: CASSLGRGGYNEQFF
J: TRBJ2-1; size: -; V: TRBV5-1; D: -; DNA: TGCGCCAGCAGCTTGTCCATTGGCGGGAATGTGCAGTTCTTC; CDR3: CASSLSIGGNVQFF
J: TRBJ2-3; size: -; V: TRBV18; D: -; DNA: TGTGCCAGCTCACCCCGGGGTGGGGGCACAGATACGCAGTATTTT; CDR3: CASSPRGGGTDTQYF
J: TRBJ2-2; size: -; V: TRBV18; D: -; DNA: TGTGCCAGCTCACCACAAAGGGAGCAGGGACGGTCCGGGGAGCTGTTTTTT; CDR3: CASSPQREQGRSGELFF
J: TRBJ1-2; size: -; V: TRBV10-3; D: TRBD1; DNA: TGTGCCATCAGCTTACAGGGGGCGGCTAACTATGGCTACACCTTC; CDR3: CAISLQGAANYGYTF
J: TRBJ2-3; size: -; V: TRBV19; D: TRBD1; DNA: TGTGCCAGTAGTATCCGATCCTCAGGGGGAGATACGCAGTATTTT; CDR3: CASSIRSSGGDTQYF
J: TRBJ1-1; size: -; V: TRBV19; D: TRBD1; DNA: TGTGCCAGTAAGAAAACAGGGGATCGAACTGAAGCTTTCTTT; CDR3: CASKKTGDRTEAFF
J: TRBJ1-1; size: few; V: TRBV30; D: -; DNA: TGTGCCTGGATATCGTACACTGAAGCTTTCTTT; CDR3: CAWISYTEAFF
J: TRBJ2-5; size: -; V: TRBV28; D: TRBD2; DNA: TGTGCCAGCACAGCGGGGGGCTCGCCCCGAGAGACCCAGTACTTC; CDR3: CASTAGGSPRETQYF
J: TRBJ1-4; size: -; V: TRBV5-1; D: -; DNA: TGCGCCAGCAGCGGAGGGGGTACCAATGAAAAACTGTTTTTT; CDR3: CASSGGGTNEKLFF
J: TRBJ2-5; size: -; V: TRBV12-3/TRBV12-4; D: -; DNA: TGTGCCAGCAGGCGGACAGCCCAAGAGACCCAGTACTTC; CDR3: CASRRTAQETQYF
J: TRBJ2-1; size: once; V: TRBV3-1/TRBV3-2; D: TRBD2; DNA: TGTGCCAGCAGCCCCGACTGGATAGCGGGGGACGACAATGAGCAGTTCTTC; CDR3: CASSPDWIAGDDNEQFF
J: TRBJ1-6; size: few; V: TRBV18; D: TRBD1; DNA: TGTGCCAGCTCACCAAGGGACAGTTCTAATTCACCCCTCCACTTT; CDR3: CASSPRDSSNSPLHF
J: TRBJ1-1; size: -; V: TRBV7-9; D: -; DNA: TGTGCCAGCAGCCTATTGGGGGCCAAGAACACTGAAGCTTTCTTT; CDR3: CASSLLGAKNTEAFF
J: TRBJ1-5; size: few; V: TRBV27; D: TRBD1; DNA: TGTGCCAGCAGTTTAAGACAGGGCAGTCAGCCCCAGCATTTT; CDR3: CASSLRQGSQPQHF
J: TRBJ1-4; size: -; V: TRBV21-1; D: -; DNA: TGTGCCAGCAGCAAAGAAGGCAGGGAAGACGAAAAACTGTTTTTT; CDR3: CASSKEGREDEKLFF
J: TRBJ2-5; size: -; V: TRBV30; D: TRBD1; DNA: TGTGCCTGGAGCAAGGCCGGGACAGGCCTGGAGACCCAGTACTTC; CDR3: CAWSKAGTGLETQYF
J: TRBJ1-5; size: -; V: TRBV7-2; D: -; DNA: TGTGCCAGCAGCCTGGGACATCCAGGGCAGCCCCAGCATTTT; CDR3: CASSLGHPGQPQHF
J: TRBJ2-3; size: -; V: TRBV14; D: -; DNA: TGTGCCAGCAGCCAAGTTGGCCGGGGCGATTTCACAGATACGCAGTATTTT; CDR3: CASSQVGRGDFTDTQYF
J: TRBJ2-5; size: -; V: TRBV6-6; D: -; DNA: TGTGCCAGCAGTTACTCTTGGACCCAAGAGACCCAGTACTTC; CDR3: CASSYSWTQETQYF
J: TRBJ1-2; size: -; V: TRBV7-9; D: -; DNA: TGTGCCAGCAGTTGGGACGGCGTCGTCGAGGACACCTTC; CDR3: CASSWDGVVEDTF
J: TRBJ1-1; size: -; V: TRBV5-1; D: -; DNA: TGCGCCAGCAGCTTGGTTACGGGTGCGGACACTGAAGCTTTCTTT; CDR3: CASSLVTGADTEAFF
J: TRBJ2-3; size: -; V: TRBV21-1; D: -; DNA: TGTGCCGCACGAGTAAGAAGCAGGGCCCCCACGGATACGCAGTATTTT; CDR3: CAARVRSRAPTDTQYF
J: TRBJ1-6; size: -; V: TRBV9; D: -; DNA: TGTGCCAGCAGCTTACTATATAATTCACCCCTCCACTTT; CDR3: CASSLLYNSPLHF
J: TRBJ2-2; size: -; V: TRBV5-1; D: TRBD1; DNA: TGCGCCAGCAGCTTGAGTCGGACAGGGGGCCAGTACACCGGGGAGCTGTTTTTT; CDR3: CASSLSRTGGQYTGELFF
J: TRBJ2-2; size: few; V: TRBV19; D: -; DNA: TGTGCCAGTAGTATCCCCGGGACCCACACCGGGGAGCTGTTTTTT; CDR3: CASSIPGTHTGELFF
J: TRBJ2-1; size: -; V: TRBV6-5; D: -; DNA: TGTGCCAGCAGATTTACAGAAAACTCCTACAATGAGCAGTTCTTC; CDR3: CASRFTENSYNEQFF
J: TRBJ2-2; size: -; V: TRBV5-1; D: -; DNA: TGCGCCAGCAGCTTCAGGGCGAACACCGGGGAGCTGTTTTTT; CDR3: CASSFRANTGELFF
J: TRBJ1-1; size: -; V: TRBV5-4; D: -; DNA: TGTGCCAGCAGCTTGGTCAGTACCTACACTGAAGCTTTCTTT; CDR3: CASSLVSTYTEAFF
J: TRBJ2-3; size: -; V: TRBV19; D: -; DNA: TGTGCCAGTAGTACCGGCCGGCAGGGGGATGGCGGGGGTCCCCACACAGATACGCAGTATTTT; CDR3: CASSTGRQGDGGGPHTDTQYF
J: TRBJ1-3; size: -; V: TRBV9; D: -; DNA: TGTGCCAGCAGCCCCCGGGACTCTGGAAACACCATATATTTT; CDR3: CASSPRDSGNTIYF
J: TRBJ1-5; size: -; V: TRBV12-3/TRBV12-4; D: -; DNA: TGTGCCAGCAGACGGGGTTTCAGGAACCCCCAGCATTTT; CDR3: CASRRGFRNPQHF
J: TRBJ1-1; size: -; V: TRBV7-2; D: -; DNA: TGTGCCAGCAGCTTGACTGTGAACACTGAAGCTTTCTTT; CDR3: CASSLTVNTEAFF
J: TRBJ1-1; size: -; V: TRBV5-4; D: -; DNA: TGTGCCAGCAGCTTGGGGGGGAAAGGCACTGAAGCTTTCTTT; CDR3: CASSLGGKGTEAFF
J: TRBJ1-1; size: -; V: TRBV6-6; D: -; DNA: TGTGCCAGCAGTTATTCTCTGCTGGCGAACACTGAAGCTTTCTTT; CDR3: CASSYSLLANTEAFF